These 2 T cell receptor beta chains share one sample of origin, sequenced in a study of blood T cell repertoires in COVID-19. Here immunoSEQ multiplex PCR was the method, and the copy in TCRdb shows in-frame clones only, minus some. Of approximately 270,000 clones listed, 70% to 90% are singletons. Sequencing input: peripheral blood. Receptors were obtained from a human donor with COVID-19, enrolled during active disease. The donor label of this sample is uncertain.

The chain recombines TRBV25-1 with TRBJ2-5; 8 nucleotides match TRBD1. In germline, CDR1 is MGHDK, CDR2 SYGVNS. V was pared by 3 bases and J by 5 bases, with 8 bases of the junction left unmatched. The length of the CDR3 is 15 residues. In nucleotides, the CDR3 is TGTGCCAGCAGTGACAGGGGGCTCGTGTCGGAGACCCAGTACTTC. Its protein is CASSDRGLVSETQYF.

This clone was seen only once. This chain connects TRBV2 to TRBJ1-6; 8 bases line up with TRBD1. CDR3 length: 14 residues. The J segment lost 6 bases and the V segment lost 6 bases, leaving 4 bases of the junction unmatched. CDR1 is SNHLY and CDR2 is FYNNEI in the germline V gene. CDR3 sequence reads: CASSRQGSNSPLHF. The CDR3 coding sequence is TGTGCCAGCAGCCGACAGGGGAGTAATTCACCCCTCCACTTT.